This T cell receptor beta chain was observed in a study of blood T cell repertoires in COVID-19. Study summary: Both acute and convalescent COVID-19 samples were obtained from the United States, Italy and Spain. The cDNA or gDNA used as material had been derived from T cells, B-cell-depleted T cells, or PBMCs.

The authors' processing: The assay estimated nucleated cells by amplifying reference gene primers. The data were produced by immunoSEQ multiplex PCR, yet TCRdb's version contains in-frame clones alone and is incomplete. V, J and clone size derive from that table, while D and trimming were established from the DNA sequence. The sample holds fewer than 200,000 clones, 84% seen once. CDR1 is LGHNA and CDR2 is YSLEER in the germline V gene. J gave up 4 bases and V 4 bases, and 7 bases lay outside the gene matches. The CDR3 extends over 15 amino acids. The chain couples TRBV4-3 to TRBJ2-5; the match to TRBD1 covers 9 bases. The sequencing sample was made of peripheral blood. The origin of this receptor is a middle-aged man who had recovered from COVID-19. The CDR3 reads CASSPGDRVRETQYF. Written as DNA, the CDR3 is TGCGCCAGCAGCCCAGGGGACAGGGTCCGAGAGACCCAGTACTTC.